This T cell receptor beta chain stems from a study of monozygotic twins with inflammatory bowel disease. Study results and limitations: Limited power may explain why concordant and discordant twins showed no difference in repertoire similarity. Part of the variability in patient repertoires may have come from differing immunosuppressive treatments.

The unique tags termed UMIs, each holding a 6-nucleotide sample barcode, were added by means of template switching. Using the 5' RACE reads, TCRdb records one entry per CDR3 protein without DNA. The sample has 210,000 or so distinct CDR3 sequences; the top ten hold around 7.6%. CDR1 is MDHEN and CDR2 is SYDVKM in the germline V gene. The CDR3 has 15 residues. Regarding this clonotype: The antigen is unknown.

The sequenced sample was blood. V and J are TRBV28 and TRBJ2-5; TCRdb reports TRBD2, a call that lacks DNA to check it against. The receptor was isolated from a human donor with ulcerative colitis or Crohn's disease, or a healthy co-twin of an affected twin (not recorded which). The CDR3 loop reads CASSLSLEGGGTQYF.